The entry below gives a single TCR beta chain sequence along with its context. The V gene's germline CDR1 is LNHNV and CDR2 YYDKDF (reference sequence). The CDR3 is made up of 16 amino acids. The junction had 11 bases not matched to a gene; V was cut back by 5 bases and J by 8 bases. The protocol was immunoSEQ multiplex PCR, while the TCRdb copy is restricted to in-frame clones and leaves out a portion. Here the sample spans about 50,000 clones, approximately 87% being singletons. The sample belongs to a study of blood T cell repertoires in COVID-19. Study summary: Sources were T cells, B-cell-depleted T cells, or PBMCs; the material itself was cDNA or gDNA.

This rearrangement joins TRBV15 to TRBJ2-3, with 12 bases identical to TRBD2. This clonotype originated in a woman aged 60-75 years with acute or convalescent COVID-19. Source material: peripheral blood. CDR3 bases: TGTGCCACCAGCCCACGGACTAGCGGGGCCGGGGGTACGCAGTATTTT. It encodes CATSPRTSGAGGTQYF.